Following are 6 T cell receptor beta chains from one sample sequenced in a study of T-cell reconstitution after alpha-beta-depleted transplantation in children. A TCRbeta library incorporating unique molecular identifiers was prepared. In TCRdb, the PCR reads were re-called with MiXCR into one record per CDR3 protein. The table lists approximately 350,000 distinct CDR3 sequences, 13% of them singletons. Sequenced material: PBMCs, taken from the stem cell graft. These receptors all stem from a human donor who donated a stem cell graft to a child with Fanconi anemia.

This chain joins TRBV7-9 and TRBJ1-5; no reliable D call. This CDR3 contains 14 residues. Deletions cut 1 base from V and 2 bases from J, with 6 bases between. Germline-derived CDR1 and CDR2 are SEHNR and FQNEAQ (reference sequence). The CDR3 coding sequence is TGTGCCAGCAGCTTAGGTTTTGGCAATCAGCCCCAGCATTTT. It codes for CASSLGFGNQPQHF.

This chain joins TRBV7-9 and TRBJ1-5; maybe TRBD1 (5 bases). The CDR3 is 12 amino acids. Germline V gene data show CDR1 as SEHNR and CDR2 as FQNEAQ (reference sequence). With 8 bases removed from V and 2 bases from J, the gap between germline ends came to 7 bases. CDR3 in DNA: TGTGCCAGCCAAGGGGGCAATCAGCCCCAGCATTTT. Its protein is CASQGGNQPQHF.

This clonotype was seen a few times. The gene calls are TRBV6-2 or TRBV6-3 and TRBJ1-6, with TRBD1 as a possible D gene (5 bases). The ends were cut back, 5 bases at V and 9 bases at J, with 11 bases in the middle. Germline CDR1 MNHEY, CDR2 SVGEGT. The CDR3 is 13 residues long. The DNA for the CDR3 is TGTGCCAGCAGTCGGGCGGACACTTCACCCCTCCACTTT. It yields the protein CASSRADTSPLHF.

This chain connects TRBV7-8 to TRBJ2-3; D could derive from TRBD1 or TRBD2 (6 bases each). Germline V lookup: CDR1 SGHVS, CDR2 FQNEAQ. The CDR3 totals 14 residues. Trimming took off 6 bases at V and 4 bases at J, with 14 bases between the two ends. DNA of the CDR3: TGTGCCAGCAGGAGGGGGGAGTCCTCAGATACGCAGTATTTT. Protein: CASRRGESSDTQYF.

This chain uses TRBV12-3 or TRBV12-4 with TRBJ1-2, with 10 bases identical to TRBD1. The CDR3 has 17 amino acids. Trimming cost V 6 bases and J 1 base; bases outside gene matches: 11. The CDR3 DNA is TGTGCCAGCAGCTCCGGGACAGGGGCCCCTATTAACTATGGCTACACCTTC. This encodes CASSSGTGAPINYGYTF.

This chain joins TRBV6-1 and TRBJ1-2; 9 bases map to TRBD1. This CDR3 comprises 15 residues. The germline V gene encodes CDR1 MNHNS and CDR2 SASEGT. The V gene end was trimmed by 5 bases and the J gene end by 4 bases; junction bases not matched to a gene: 8. As DNA, the CDR3 is TGTGCCAGCAGTACCCCCGGGACAGGGACCTATGGCTACACCTTC. It yields the protein CASSTPGTGTYGYTF.